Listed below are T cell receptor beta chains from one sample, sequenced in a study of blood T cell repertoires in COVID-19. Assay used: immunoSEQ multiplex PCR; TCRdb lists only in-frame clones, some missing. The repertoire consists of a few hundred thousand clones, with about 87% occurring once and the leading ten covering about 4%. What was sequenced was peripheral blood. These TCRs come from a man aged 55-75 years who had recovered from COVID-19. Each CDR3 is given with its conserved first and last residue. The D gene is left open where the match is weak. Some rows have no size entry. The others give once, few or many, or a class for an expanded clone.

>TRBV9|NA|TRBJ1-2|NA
TGTGCCAGCAGCGCGGGGTTTCCTGGGGTCTATGGCTACACCTTC
CASSAGFPGVYGYTF
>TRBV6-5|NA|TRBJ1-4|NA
TGTGCCAGCAGGGACGGGACTCCGACTAATGAAAAACTGTTTTTT
CASRDGTPTNEKLFF
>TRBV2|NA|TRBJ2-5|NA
TGTGCCAGCAGTGAGGGAGGGACCCAGTACTTC
CASSEGGTQYF
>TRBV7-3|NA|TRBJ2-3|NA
TGTGCCAGCAGCTCCGGGTCGAGGGGGGGCGCAGATACGCAGTATTTT
CASSSGSRGGADTQYF
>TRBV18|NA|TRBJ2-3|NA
TGTGCCAGCTCCCGAGCCACAGATACGCAGTATTTT
CASSRATDTQYF
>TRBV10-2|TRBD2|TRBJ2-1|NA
TGCGCCAGCAGTGATTTTAAGCGGGGGCCTATCGAATACAATGAGCAGTTCTTC
CASSDFKRGPIEYNEQFF
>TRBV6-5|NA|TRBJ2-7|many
TGTGCCAGCAAAATCTGGCCGGGATTGGGCTTC
CASKIWPGLGF
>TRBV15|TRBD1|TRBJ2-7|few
TGTGCCACCAGCGACCGGGACAGGGGGCAACGCGAGCAGTACTTC
CATSDRDRGQREQYF
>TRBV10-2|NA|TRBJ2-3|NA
TGCGCCAGCAGTGACCAAGGGGCGGATACGCAGTATTTT
CASSDQGADTQYF
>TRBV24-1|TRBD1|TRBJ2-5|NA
TGTGCCACCAGTCGGACAGGGACACTGGAGACCCAGTACTTC
CATSRTGTLETQYF
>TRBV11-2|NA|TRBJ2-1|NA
TGTGCCAGCAGCTTAGATCGGATAGGAGGGAAGCAGTTCTTC
CASSLDRIGGKQFF
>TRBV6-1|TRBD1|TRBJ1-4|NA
TGTGCCAGCACCAGGACAGGGAGCCGTGAAAAACTGTTTTTT
CASTRTGSREKLFF
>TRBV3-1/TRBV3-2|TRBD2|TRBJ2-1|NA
TGTGCCAGCAGCCAAGCTAGCGGGGGAACCTACAATGAGCAGTTCTTC
CASSQASGGTYNEQFF
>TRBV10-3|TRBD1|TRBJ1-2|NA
TGTGCCATCAAAGGGACAGGGGCCGGCTATGGCTACACCTTC
CAIKGTGAGYGYTF
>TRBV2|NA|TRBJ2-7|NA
TGTGCCAGCATGTGGGGCAGGACCTCCGAGCAGTACTTC
CASMWGRTSEQYF
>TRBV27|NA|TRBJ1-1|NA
TGTGCCAGCAGTTTAAAACCAGGGATGAACACTGAAGCTTTCTTT
CASSLKPGMNTEAFF
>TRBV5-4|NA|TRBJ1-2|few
TGTGCCAGCAGCGTAACCGGGACTAACTATGGCTACACCTTC
CASSVTGTNYGYTF
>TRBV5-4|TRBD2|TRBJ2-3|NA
TGTGCCAGCAGCTTGACTAGCGGGGCGGCAGATACGCAGTATTTT
CASSLTSGAADTQYF
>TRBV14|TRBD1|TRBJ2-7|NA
TGTGCCAGCAGCCAATGGACAGGGCCATCTACGGAGCAGTACTTC
CASSQWTGPSTEQYF
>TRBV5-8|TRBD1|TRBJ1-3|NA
TGTGCCAGCATGACAGGACAGGGGACTTCTGGAAACACCATATATTTT
CASMTGQGTSGNTIYF
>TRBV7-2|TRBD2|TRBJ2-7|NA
TGTGCCAGCAGCTTAAGCGGGGGGGCTTCCTACGAGCAGTACTTC
CASSLSGGASYEQYF
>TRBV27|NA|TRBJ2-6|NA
TGTGCCAGCAGTTCCGGACAACTCTCTGGGGCCAACGTCCTGACTTTC
CASSSGQLSGANVLTF
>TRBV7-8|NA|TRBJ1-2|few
TGTGCCAGCAGTCGAGGGATAGGGGCTAACTATGGCTACACCTTC
CASSRGIGANYGYTF
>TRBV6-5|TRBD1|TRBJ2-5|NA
TGTGCCAGCAGGAAGGGACAGCAAGAGACCCAGTACTTC
CASRKGQQETQYF
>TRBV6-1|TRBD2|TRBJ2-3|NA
TGTGCCAGCAGTGAAAGACCCGCAACCTCCAGCGGGGGGTGGGGGGATACGCAGTATTTT
CASSERPATSSGGWGDTQYF
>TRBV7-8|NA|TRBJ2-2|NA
TGTGCCAGCAGCTTACGACAGGGAGGTTTCCAGAACACCGGGGAGCTGTTTTTT
CASSLRQGGFQNTGELFF
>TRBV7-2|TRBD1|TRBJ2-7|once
TGTGCCAGCAGCACCGGACAGGTTAGATACGAGCAGTACTTC
CASSTGQVRYEQYF
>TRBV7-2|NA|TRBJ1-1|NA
TGTGCCAGCAACCCCGTTCTGGGAGATGAAGCTTTCTTT
CASNPVLGDEAFF
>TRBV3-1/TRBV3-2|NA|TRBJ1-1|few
TGTGCCAGCCGTCGCCCCGGGGGAGAAGCTTTCTTT
CASRRPGGEAFF
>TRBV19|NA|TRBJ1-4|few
TGTGCCGTTTCCCCATCGGGAATTGAAAAACTGTTTTTT
CAVSPSGIEKLFF
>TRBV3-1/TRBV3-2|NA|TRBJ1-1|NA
TGTGCCAGCAGCCATTTGAGGAGTGAAGCTTTCTTT
CASSHLRSEAFF
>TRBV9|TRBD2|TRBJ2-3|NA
TGTGCCAGCAGCGATCAGCTAGCGGGGGGCGCCGGTATGGATACGCAGTATTTT
CASSDQLAGGAGMDTQYF
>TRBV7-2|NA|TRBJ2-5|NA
TGTGCCAGCAGCAAGCCTCGGTTTGCGGAGACCCAGTACTTC
CASSKPRFAETQYF
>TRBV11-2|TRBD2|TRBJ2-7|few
TGTGCCAGCAGCTTAGAAGCGGGGGGGGACTACGAGCAGTACTTC
CASSLEAGGDYEQYF
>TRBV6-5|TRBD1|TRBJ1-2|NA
TGTGCCAGCAAGCAGGGGGCATATTACTATGGCTACACCTTC
CASKQGAYYYGYTF
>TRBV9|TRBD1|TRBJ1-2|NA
TGTGCCAGCAGCGTAGAGGCAGGGGGGAACTATGGCTACACCTTC
CASSVEAGGNYGYTF
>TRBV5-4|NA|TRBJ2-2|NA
TGTGCCAGCAGCTCCACGAACACCGGGGAGCTGTTTTTT
CASSSTNTGELFF
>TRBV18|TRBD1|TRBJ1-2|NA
TGTGCCAGCTCACCGGGACAGGGGCATGGCTACACCTTC
CASSPGQGHGYTF
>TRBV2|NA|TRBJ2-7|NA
TGTGCCAGCAGTGGGCCTTCCTACGAGCAGTACTTC
CASSGPSYEQYF
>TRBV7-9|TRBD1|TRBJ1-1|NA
TGTGCCAGCAGCCCCCGGACAGGACCGAACACTGAAGCTTTCTTT
CASSPRTGPNTEAFF
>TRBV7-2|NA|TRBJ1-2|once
TGTGCCAGCAGCCAGGGATACTATGGCTACACCTTC
CASSQGYYGYTF
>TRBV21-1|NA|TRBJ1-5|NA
TGTGCCAGCAGCACCCGGACAGGGTTACGGCAGCCCCAGCATTTT
CASSTRTGLRQPQHF
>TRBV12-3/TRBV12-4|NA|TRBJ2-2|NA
TGTGCCAGCAGTTTATACGGGGAGCTGTTTTTT
CASSLYGELFF
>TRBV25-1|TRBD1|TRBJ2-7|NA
TGTGCCAGCAGTGCGGGGACAGGGGGCTACGAGCAGTACTTC
CASSAGTGGYEQYF
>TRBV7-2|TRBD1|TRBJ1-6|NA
TGTGCCAGCAGCTTACCCCGTCGGACAGGGTCGGATAATTCACCCCTCCACTTT
CASSLPRRTGSDNSPLHF
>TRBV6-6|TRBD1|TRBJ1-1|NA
TGTGCCAGCAGTGGGACAGGGGAAAAGGGAGCTTTCTTT
CASSGTGEKGAFF
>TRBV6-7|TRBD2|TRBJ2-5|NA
TGTGCCAGCAGCCGCGGACTAGCGGGGGGCGGCGGAGAGACCCAGTACTTC
CASSRGLAGGGGETQYF
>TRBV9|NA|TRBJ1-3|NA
TGTGCCAGCAGCGTAGGCGGTAGGACAGACGGAAACACCATATATTTT
CASSVGGRTDGNTIYF